This is a list of T cell receptor beta chains from one sample in a study of blood T cell repertoires in COVID-19. Using immunoSEQ multiplex PCR, the repertoire was profiled, and TCRdb retains in-frame clones only, with some absent. The sample contains some 71,000 clones, roughly 80% of which appear only once. The sequenced material came from peripheral blood. These receptors were collected from a woman aged 70 to 79 with acute or convalescent COVID-19. The conserved cysteine and the conserved F or W are not part of the CDR3 here. The order of the fields is CDR3 protein, J gene, V gene.

CDR3aa: ASSGALTGGTQY
j_gene: TRBJ2-3
v_gene: TRBV7-2

CDR3aa: AWSGRRGRDYGYT
j_gene: TRBJ1-2
v_gene: TRBV30

CDR3aa: ASSYPLGLQSSYEQY
j_gene: TRBJ2-7
v_gene: TRBV28

CDR3aa: ASSLAQVSYEQY
j_gene: TRBJ2-7
v_gene: TRBV28

CDR3aa: AWSKAGGLAHEQY
j_gene: TRBJ2-7
v_gene: TRBV30

CDR3aa: ASSLSRDAYGYT
j_gene: TRBJ1-2
v_gene: TRBV27

CDR3aa: ASSPPGQGRDEAF
j_gene: TRBJ1-1
v_gene: TRBV7-9

CDR3aa: ASSPNRNTEAF
j_gene: TRBJ1-1
v_gene: TRBV28

CDR3aa: ASSLNPGVVGELF
j_gene: TRBJ2-2
v_gene: TRBV7-3

CDR3aa: AWSRDRALH
j_gene: TRBJ2-7
v_gene: TRBV30

CDR3aa: ASSSGVGTGNTIY
j_gene: TRBJ1-3
v_gene: TRBV7-7

CDR3aa: ASATGVGTEAF
j_gene: TRBJ1-1
v_gene: TRBV12-5

CDR3aa: ASSEWGRYGYT
j_gene: TRBJ1-2
v_gene: TRBV25-1

CDR3aa: ASSSTDNNQPQH
j_gene: TRBJ1-5
v_gene: TRBV18

CDR3aa: ASSRDRDEKLF
j_gene: TRBJ1-4
v_gene: TRBV19

CDR3aa: ASSPEMDDTEAF
j_gene: TRBJ1-1
v_gene: TRBV18

CDR3aa: AWTPVGGGSPLH
j_gene: TRBJ1-6
v_gene: TRBV30

CDR3aa: ASTWQNTEAF
j_gene: TRBJ1-1
v_gene: TRBV3-1/TRBV3-2

CDR3aa: AISDGTSRGYYTQY
j_gene: TRBJ2-3
v_gene: TRBV10-3

CDR3aa: ASSVGTSGSEQF
j_gene: TRBJ2-1
v_gene: TRBV2

CDR3aa: ASSISGTGKEKLF
j_gene: TRBJ1-4
v_gene: TRBV19

CDR3aa: ASSLVADQETQY
j_gene: TRBJ2-5
v_gene: TRBV5-6

CDR3aa: AWSSVEAF
j_gene: TRBJ1-1
v_gene: TRBV30

CDR3aa: ASSPTWGASGGTDTQY
j_gene: TRBJ2-3
v_gene: TRBV7-2

CDR3aa: ASRTGDLGETGELF
j_gene: TRBJ2-2
v_gene: TRBV4-1

CDR3aa: ASSKEPSGKVSSYNEQF
j_gene: TRBJ2-1
v_gene: TRBV21-1

CDR3aa: ASTTGNSNQPQH
j_gene: TRBJ1-5
v_gene: TRBV19

CDR3aa: ASSLLMGLAGGETQY
j_gene: TRBJ2-5
v_gene: TRBV7-2

CDR3aa: ASSTSGSQFNNEQY
j_gene: TRBJ2-7
v_gene: TRBV19

CDR3aa: ASSLNSLGNTIY
j_gene: TRBJ1-3
v_gene: TRBV5-1

CDR3aa: AISAGGPGGNTIY
j_gene: TRBJ1-3
v_gene: TRBV10-3

CDR3aa: ASSIGPTSGEQF
j_gene: TRBJ2-1
v_gene: TRBV19

CDR3aa: ASSVGTGFGETQY
j_gene: TRBJ2-5
v_gene: TRBV9

CDR3aa: ASSLLSSSSYEQY
j_gene: TRBJ2-7
v_gene: TRBV7-9

CDR3aa: ASNTGTGGVTEAF
j_gene: TRBJ1-1
v_gene: TRBV7-9

CDR3aa: ASSLVVAGGVGETQY
j_gene: TRBJ2-5
v_gene: TRBV5-1

CDR3aa: ASSFMLASGYEQY
j_gene: TRBJ2-7
v_gene: TRBV28

CDR3aa: ASSLNGNEQF
j_gene: TRBJ2-1
v_gene: TRBV11-2

CDR3aa: ASSLGAGTGNQPQH
j_gene: TRBJ1-5
v_gene: TRBV7-9

CDR3aa: ASSHYTQGYNEQF
j_gene: TRBJ2-1
v_gene: TRBV7-9

CDR3aa: ASRSGRGYYGYT
j_gene: TRBJ1-2
v_gene: TRBV19

CDR3aa: ASSRGQGSGYT
j_gene: TRBJ1-2
v_gene: TRBV18

CDR3aa: ASSPSLSTDTQY
j_gene: TRBJ2-3
v_gene: TRBV7-9

CDR3aa: ASSLAEASGELF
j_gene: TRBJ2-2
v_gene: TRBV7-9

CDR3aa: ASSGIHRGTTEAF
j_gene: TRBJ1-1
v_gene: TRBV5-5